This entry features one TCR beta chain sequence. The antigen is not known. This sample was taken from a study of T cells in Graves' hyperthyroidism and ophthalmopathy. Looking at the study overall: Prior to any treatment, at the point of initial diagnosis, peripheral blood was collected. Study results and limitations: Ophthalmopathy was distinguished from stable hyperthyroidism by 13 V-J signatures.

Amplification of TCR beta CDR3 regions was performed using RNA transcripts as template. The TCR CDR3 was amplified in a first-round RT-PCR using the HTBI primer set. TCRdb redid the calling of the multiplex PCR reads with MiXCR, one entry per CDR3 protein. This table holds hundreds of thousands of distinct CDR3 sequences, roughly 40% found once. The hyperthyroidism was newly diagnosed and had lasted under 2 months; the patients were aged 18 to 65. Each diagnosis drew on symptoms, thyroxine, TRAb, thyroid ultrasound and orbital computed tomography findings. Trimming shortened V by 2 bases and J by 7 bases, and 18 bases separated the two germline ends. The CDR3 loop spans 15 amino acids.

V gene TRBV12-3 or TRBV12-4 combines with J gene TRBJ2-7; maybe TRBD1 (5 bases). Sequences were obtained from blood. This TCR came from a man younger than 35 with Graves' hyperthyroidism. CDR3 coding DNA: TGTGCCAGCAGTTTATTGGTGAACAGGATGGGGGAGCAGTACTTC. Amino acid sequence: CASSLLVNRMGEQYF.